Listed below are T cell receptor beta chains from one sample, sequenced in a study of T-cell memory formation after mild COVID-19. TCRdb itself ran the 5' RACE reads through MiXCR, one entry per CDR3 protein. Among roughly 350,000 distinct CDR3 sequences listed, roughly 15% were seen once. The sample taken for sequencing was PBMCs or a T cell subset sorted from them (not recorded which). Every receptor here comes from a man between 18 and 29 years old who had mild COVID-19 (a few samples of this study predate the infection). Cell type and time point are not known. CDR3s include the opening cysteine and the closing phenylalanine or tryptophan. The order of the fields is D gene, clone size, V gene, J gene, CDR3 protein, CDR3 DNA. D genes are given only for firm matches. A row's size may be missing; if present it is once, few, many or a size class.

D gene: NA
clone size: NA
V gene: TRBV7-2
J gene: TRBJ1-5
CDR3 protein: CASSLARNQPQHF
CDR3 DNA: TGTGCCAGCAGCTTAGCCCGCAATCAGCCCCAGCATTTT

D gene: NA
clone size: many
V gene: TRBV5-1
J gene: TRBJ2-7
CDR3 protein: CASSWDNTYEQYF
CDR3 DNA: TGCGCCAGCAGCTGGGACAACACCTACGAGCAGTACTTC

D gene: NA
clone size: few
V gene: TRBV7-2
J gene: TRBJ2-5
CDR3 protein: CASSARTRAETQYF
CDR3 DNA: TGTGCCAGCAGCGCCAGAACAAGGGCCGAGACCCAGTACTTC

D gene: TRBD2
clone size: NA
V gene: TRBV12-3/TRBV12-4
J gene: TRBJ2-2
CDR3 protein: CASSLRASGGGTGELFF
CDR3 DNA: TGTGCCAGCAGTTTAAGGGCTAGCGGGGGTGGCACCGGGGAGCTGTTTTTT

D gene: NA
clone size: few
V gene: TRBV12-3/TRBV12-4
J gene: TRBJ2-7
CDR3 protein: CASSLRQAYEQYF
CDR3 DNA: TGTGCCAGCAGTTTGCGGCAGGCCTACGAGCAGTACTTC

D gene: NA
clone size: few
V gene: TRBV19
J gene: TRBJ2-5
CDR3 protein: CASSEDRTYQETQYF
CDR3 DNA: TGTGCCAGTAGTGAGGACCGAACGTACCAAGAGACCCAGTACTTC

D gene: NA
clone size: NA
V gene: TRBV4-3
J gene: TRBJ1-2
CDR3 protein: CASSQDRQVPDYGYTF
CDR3 DNA: TGCGCCAGCAGCCAAGATCGACAGGTACCGGACTATGGCTACACCTTC

D gene: NA
clone size: NA
V gene: TRBV24-1
J gene: TRBJ2-2
CDR3 protein: CATSDSRVSGELFF
CDR3 DNA: TGTGCCACCAGTGATTCCAGGGTATCCGGGGAGCTGTTTTTT

D gene: NA
clone size: many
V gene: TRBV15
J gene: TRBJ2-7
CDR3 protein: CATSRGGWGEQYF
CDR3 DNA: TGTGCCACCAGCAGAGGGGGATGGGGTGAGCAGTACTTC

D gene: NA
clone size: NA
V gene: TRBV20-1
J gene: TRBJ1-2
CDR3 protein: CSARTREGYTF
CDR3 DNA: TGCAGTGCAAGGACCAGAGAGGGCTACACCTTC

D gene: TRBD2
clone size: NA
V gene: TRBV7-6
J gene: TRBJ2-5
CDR3 protein: CASSKRGSQETQYF
CDR3 DNA: TGTGCCAGCAGCAAGCGGGGGAGTCAAGAGACCCAGTACTTC

D gene: NA
clone size: few
V gene: TRBV7-2
J gene: TRBJ1-2
CDR3 protein: CASSFATGDYGYTF
CDR3 DNA: TGTGCCAGCAGCTTCGCGACGGGGGACTATGGCTACACCTTC

D gene: NA
clone size: NA
V gene: TRBV19
J gene: TRBJ2-3
CDR3 protein: CASSDGEASTDTQYF
CDR3 DNA: TGTGCCAGTAGTGACGGCGAAGCGAGCACAGATACGCAGTATTTT

D gene: NA
clone size: many
V gene: TRBV7-2
J gene: TRBJ2-1
CDR3 protein: CASSLVSGRWVNEQFF
CDR3 DNA: TGTGCCAGCAGCTTAGTTAGCGGACGATGGGTTAATGAGCAGTTCTTC

D gene: NA
clone size: many
V gene: TRBV6-5
J gene: TRBJ2-3
CDR3 protein: CASSSTGGHGDTQYF
CDR3 DNA: TGTGCCAGCAGTTCGACAGGCGGGCATGGAGATACGCAGTATTTT

D gene: TRBD1
clone size: few
V gene: TRBV4-3
J gene: TRBJ2-7
CDR3 protein: CASSQVGTGGYEQYF
CDR3 DNA: TGCGCCAGCAGCCAAGTAGGGACAGGAGGATACGAGCAGTACTTC

D gene: NA
clone size: NA
V gene: TRBV6-5
J gene: TRBJ2-3
CDR3 protein: CASSKAPREQGTQYF
CDR3 DNA: TGTGCCAGCAGCAAAGCGCCTCGGGAGCAGGGTACGCAGTATTTT